The T cell receptor beta chain under discussion was sequenced for a study of T cell changes during pregnancy in multiple sclerosis. The CDR3 has 13 residues. Germline-derived CDR1 and CDR2 are SNHLY and FYNNEI. Trimming removed 3 bases from V and 8 bases from J, with 13 bases in between. Assay used: immunoSEQ multiplex PCR; TCRdb lists only in-frame clones, some missing. The repertoire holds under 60,000 clones, roughly 90% seen once, with approximately 0.69% in the top ten. The V and J genes are TRBV2 and TRBJ1-2, with D possibly TRBD1 on 6 matching bases. The specimen was CD4+ T cells from peripheral blood mononuclear cells, collected after pregnancy. This receptor was taken from a female donor with multiple sclerosis, enrolled in a pregnancy study. The CDR3 DNA sequence: TGTGCCAGCAGTGAGGGGGCTGAGGGCGGCTACACCTTC. Protein sequence: CASSEGAEGGYTF.